The clone carrying this T cell receptor beta chain was found a few times. This entry comes from a study of blood T cell repertoires in COVID-19. Whole-study context: There were acute and convalescent COVID-19 samples, and they came from the United States, Italy and Spain. Sources were T cells, B-cell-depleted T cells, or PBMCs; the material itself was cDNA or gDNA.

V was pared by 4 bases and J by 4 bases, with 12 bases between. Per the germline V gene, CDR1 is SGHRS and CDR2 is YFSETQ. The CDR3 spans 13 residues. As handled by the study authors: Quantification of nucleated cells was approximated via reference gene primer amplification. This table comes from immunoSEQ multiplex PCR, and its TCRdb copy is limited to in-frame clones, with some not included. Clone size and the V and J calls come from that table; the DNA yielded D and trimming. The sample yields 100,000 to 150,000 clones, 86% seen once. This chain uses TRBV5-1 with TRBJ2-7; possible D gene TRBD2, 6 bases. Specimen: peripheral blood. The clonotype comes from a human donor in a cohort sampled during active COVID-19. Written as DNA, the CDR3 is TGCGCCAGCAGCCCGGGGGATCCTTACGAGCAGTACTTC. It encodes CASSPGDPYEQYF. Filled out from reference TRBV5-1 and TRBJ2-7, the complete variable domain reads KAGVTQTPRYLIKTRGQQVTLSCSPISGHRSVSWYQQTPGQGLQFLFEYFSETQRNKGNFPGRFSGRQFSNSRSEMNVSTLELGDSALYLCASSPGDPYEQYFGPGTRLTVT.